Below, one T cell receptor beta chain is given with its context. This likely came from a read error, as a far larger clone is one base away. The entry originates in a study of shared clonotypes between healthy human individuals. The table came from immunoSEQ multiplex PCR; TCRdb's copy has only in-frame clones and leaves some out. Of about 460,000 clones listed, around 77% are singletons. Germline V gene sequence: CDR1 SNHLY, CDR2 FYNNEI. Deletions cut 6 bases from V and 7 bases from J, with 9 bases between. This CDR3 has 11 residues. All donors were healthy HIV-negative adults lacking recent acute infections or vaccinations.

Sequencing input: PBMCs. This chain connects TRBV2 to TRBJ1-2; the D is unclear. The source is a middle-aged woman in good health. Some clones in this sample may be carry-over from other donors' samples. CDR3 amino acids: CASSSACGYTF. The CDR3 coding sequence is TGTGCCAGCAGCTCCGCCTGTGGCTACACCTTC. Using reference TRBV2 and TRBJ1-2 for the parts outside the CDR3, the full variable domain is EPEVTQTPSHQVTQMGQEVILRCVPISNHLYFYWYRQILGQKVEFLVSFYNNEISEKSEIFDDQFSVERPDGSNFTLKIRSTKLEDSAMYFCASSSACGYTFGSGTRLTVV.